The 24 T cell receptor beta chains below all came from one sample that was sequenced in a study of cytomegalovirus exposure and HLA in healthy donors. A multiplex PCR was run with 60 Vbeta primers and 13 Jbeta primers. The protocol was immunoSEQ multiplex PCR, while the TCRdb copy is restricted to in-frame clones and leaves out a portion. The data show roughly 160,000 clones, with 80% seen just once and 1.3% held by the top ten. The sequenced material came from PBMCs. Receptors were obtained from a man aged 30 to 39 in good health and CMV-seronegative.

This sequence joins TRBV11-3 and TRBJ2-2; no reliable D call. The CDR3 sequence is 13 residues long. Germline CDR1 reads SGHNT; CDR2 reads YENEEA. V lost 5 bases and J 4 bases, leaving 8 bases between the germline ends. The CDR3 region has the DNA TGTGCCAGCAGCCCAATTCCCACCGGGGAGCTGTTTTTT. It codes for CASSPIPTGELFF.

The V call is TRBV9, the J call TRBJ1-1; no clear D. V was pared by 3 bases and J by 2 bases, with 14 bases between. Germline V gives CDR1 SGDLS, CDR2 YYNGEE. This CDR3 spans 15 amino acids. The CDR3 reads CASSATTQENTEAFF. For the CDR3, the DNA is TGTGCCAGCAGCGCAACGACCCAGGAAAACACTGAAGCTTTCTTT.

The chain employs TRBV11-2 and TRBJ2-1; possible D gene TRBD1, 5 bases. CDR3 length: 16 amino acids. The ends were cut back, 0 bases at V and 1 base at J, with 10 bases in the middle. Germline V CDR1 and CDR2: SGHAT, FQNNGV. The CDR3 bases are TGTGCCAGCAGCTTAGACAGGGCCCTTTCCTACAATGAGCAGTTCTTC. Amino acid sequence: CASSLDRALSYNEQFF.

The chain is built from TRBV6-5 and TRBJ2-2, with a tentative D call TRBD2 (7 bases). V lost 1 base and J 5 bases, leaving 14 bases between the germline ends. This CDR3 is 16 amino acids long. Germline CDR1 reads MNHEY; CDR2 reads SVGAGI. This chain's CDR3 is CASSYLAGALTGELFF. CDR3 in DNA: TGTGCCAGCAGTTACTTGGCGGGGGCCCTGACCGGGGAGCTGTTTTTT.

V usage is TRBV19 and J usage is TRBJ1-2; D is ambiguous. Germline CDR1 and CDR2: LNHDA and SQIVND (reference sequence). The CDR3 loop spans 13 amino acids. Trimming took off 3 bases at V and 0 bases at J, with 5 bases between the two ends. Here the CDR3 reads CASSIRANYGYTF. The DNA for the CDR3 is TGTGCCAGTAGTATCCGGGCTAACTATGGCTACACCTTC.

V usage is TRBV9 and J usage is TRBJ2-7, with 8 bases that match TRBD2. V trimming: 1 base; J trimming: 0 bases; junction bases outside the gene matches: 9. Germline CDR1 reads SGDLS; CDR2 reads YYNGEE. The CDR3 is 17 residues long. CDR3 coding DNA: TGTGCCAGCAGCGTAAGCCCCAGCGGGGGACTCTCCTACGAGCAGTACTTC. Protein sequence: CASSVSPSGGLSYEQYF.

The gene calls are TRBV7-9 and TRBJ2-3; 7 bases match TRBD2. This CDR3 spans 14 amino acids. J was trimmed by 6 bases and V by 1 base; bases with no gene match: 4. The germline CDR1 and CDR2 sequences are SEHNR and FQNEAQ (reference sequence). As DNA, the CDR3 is TGTGCCAGCAGCTTAGGGGAGGGCGTGGATACGCAGTATTTT. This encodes CASSLGEGVDTQYF.

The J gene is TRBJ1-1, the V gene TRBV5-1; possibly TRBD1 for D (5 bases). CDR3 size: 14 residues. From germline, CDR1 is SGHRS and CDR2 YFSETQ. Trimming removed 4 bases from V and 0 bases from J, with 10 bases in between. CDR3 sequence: CASSPRELNTEAFF. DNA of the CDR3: TGCGCCAGCAGCCCCAGGGAATTGAACACTGAAGCTTTCTTT.

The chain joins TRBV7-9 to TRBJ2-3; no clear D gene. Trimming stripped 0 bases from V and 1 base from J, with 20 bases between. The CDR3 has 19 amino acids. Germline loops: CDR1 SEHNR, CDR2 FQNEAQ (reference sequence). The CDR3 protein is CASSLATGPLIHGTDTQYF. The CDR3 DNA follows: TGTGCCAGCAGCTTAGCAACCGGTCCCTTAATCCATGGCACAGATACGCAGTATTTT.

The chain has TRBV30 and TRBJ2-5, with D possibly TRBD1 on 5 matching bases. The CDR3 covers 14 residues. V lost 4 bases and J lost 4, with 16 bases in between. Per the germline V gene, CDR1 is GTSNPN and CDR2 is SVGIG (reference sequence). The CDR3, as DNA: TGTGCCTGGATCAAGGGGTTCGAGAGAGAGACCCAGTACTTC. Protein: CAWIKGFERETQYF.

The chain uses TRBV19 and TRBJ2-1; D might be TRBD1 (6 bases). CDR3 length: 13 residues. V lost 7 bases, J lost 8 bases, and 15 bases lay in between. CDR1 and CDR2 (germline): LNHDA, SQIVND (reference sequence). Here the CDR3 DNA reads TGTGCCAGTAAGCAGGGGCCAAACTATGAGCAGTTCTTC. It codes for CASKQGPNYEQFF.

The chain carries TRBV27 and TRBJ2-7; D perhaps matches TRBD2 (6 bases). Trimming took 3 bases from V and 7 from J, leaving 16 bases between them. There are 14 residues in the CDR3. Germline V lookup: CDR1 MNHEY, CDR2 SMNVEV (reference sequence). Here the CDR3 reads CASSFGTSFWEQYF. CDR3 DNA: TGTGCCAGCAGTTTCGGGACTTCCTTCTGGGAGCAGTACTTC.

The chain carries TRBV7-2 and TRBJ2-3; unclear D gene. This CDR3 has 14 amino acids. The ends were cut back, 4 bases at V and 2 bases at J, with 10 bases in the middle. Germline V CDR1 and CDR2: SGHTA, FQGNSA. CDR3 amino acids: CASSSSAYTDTQYF. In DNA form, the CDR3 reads TGTGCCAGCAGCTCCTCCGCCTACACAGATACGCAGTATTTT.

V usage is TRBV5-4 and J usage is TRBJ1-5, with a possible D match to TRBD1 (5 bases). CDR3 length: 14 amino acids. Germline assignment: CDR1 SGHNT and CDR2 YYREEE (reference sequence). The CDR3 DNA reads TGTGCGATGCACGGGGGGATGAGCAATCAGCCCCAGCATTTT. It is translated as CAMHGGMSNQPQHF.

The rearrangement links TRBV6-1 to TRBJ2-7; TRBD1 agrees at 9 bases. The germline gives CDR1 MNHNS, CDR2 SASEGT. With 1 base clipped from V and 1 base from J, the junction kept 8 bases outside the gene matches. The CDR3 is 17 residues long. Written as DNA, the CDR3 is TGTGCCAGCAGTGAAGTGAGGGTGGGACAGGGTTCCTACGAGCAGTACTTC. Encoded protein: CASSEVRVGQGSYEQYF.

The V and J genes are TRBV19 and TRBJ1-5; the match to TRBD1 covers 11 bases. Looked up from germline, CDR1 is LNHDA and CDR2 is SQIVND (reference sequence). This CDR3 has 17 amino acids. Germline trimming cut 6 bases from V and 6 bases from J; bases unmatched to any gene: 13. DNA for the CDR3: TGTGCCAGTAGACCCGGGACAGGGGGAGGACCGGGTCAGCCCCAGCATTTT. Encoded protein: CASRPGTGGGPGQPQHF.

CDR3 sequence: CATEANYGYTF. CDR3 nucleotide sequence: TGTGCCACCGAAGCCAACTATGGCTACACCTTC. J is TRBJ1-2 and V is TRBV7-9; no clear D. The CDR3 is made up of 11 amino acids. V was shortened by 10 bases and J by 2 bases, with 8 bases between the two germline ends. Germline V gene sequence: CDR1 SEHNR, CDR2 FQNEAQ (reference sequence).

In DNA, the CDR3 is TGTGCCAGCAGCGTAAGCGGTGTGGTAAACACTGAAGCTTTCTTT. This translates into CASSVSGVVNTEAFF. The chain is built from TRBV9 and TRBJ1-1; D not resolved. Between the trimmed V and J ends, which lost 1 base and 2 bases, there was a span of 12 bases. The CDR3 totals 15 residues. Germline V gives CDR1 SGDLS, CDR2 YYNGEE.

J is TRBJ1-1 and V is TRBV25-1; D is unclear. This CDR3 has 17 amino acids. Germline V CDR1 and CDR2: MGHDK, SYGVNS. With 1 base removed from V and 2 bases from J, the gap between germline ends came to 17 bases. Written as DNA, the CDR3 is TGTGCCAGCAGTGAATCAGGATCAGTTCGGCGAAACACTGAAGCTTTCTTT. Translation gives CASSESGSVRRNTEAFF.

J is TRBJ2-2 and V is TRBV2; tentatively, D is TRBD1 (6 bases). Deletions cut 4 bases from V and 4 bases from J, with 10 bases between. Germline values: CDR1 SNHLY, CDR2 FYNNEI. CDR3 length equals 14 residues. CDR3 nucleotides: TGTGCCAGCAGTGTGGACAGCCTCACCGGGGAGCTGTTTTTT. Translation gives CASSVDSLTGELFF.

In DNA form, the CDR3 reads TGTGCCAGCAGTAGGTCCCTGCAGGGGGCGAGATACCCCGGGGAGCTGTTTTTT. Its translation is CASSRSLQGARYPGELFF. This chain uses TRBV7-9 with TRBJ2-2; 8 bases are a match to TRBD1. This CDR3 region has 18 residues. The V segment lost 6 bases and the J segment 6 bases; nucleotides outside the gene matches: 18. Germline values: CDR1 SEHNR, CDR2 FQNEAQ (reference sequence).

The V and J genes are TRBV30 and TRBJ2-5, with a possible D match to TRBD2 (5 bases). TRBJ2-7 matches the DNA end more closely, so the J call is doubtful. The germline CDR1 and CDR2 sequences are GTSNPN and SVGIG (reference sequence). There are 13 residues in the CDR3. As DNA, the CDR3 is TGTGCCTGGAGTTCCGGGATATCCTACGAGCAGTACTTC. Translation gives CAWSSGISYEQYF.

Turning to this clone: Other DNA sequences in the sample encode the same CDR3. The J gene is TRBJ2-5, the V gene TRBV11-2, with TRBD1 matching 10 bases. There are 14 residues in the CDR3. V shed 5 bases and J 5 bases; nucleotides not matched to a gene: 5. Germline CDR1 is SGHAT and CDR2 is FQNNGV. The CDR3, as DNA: TGTGCCAGCAGCCTTGACAGGGGGCGGGAGACCCAGTACTTC. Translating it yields CASSLDRGRETQYF. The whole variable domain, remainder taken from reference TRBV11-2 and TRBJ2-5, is EAGVAQSPRYKIIEKRQSVAFWCNPISGHATLYWYQQILGQGPKLLIQFQNNGVVDDSQLPKDRFSAERLKGVDSTLKIQPAKLEDSAVYLCASSLDRGRETQYFGPGTRLLVL.

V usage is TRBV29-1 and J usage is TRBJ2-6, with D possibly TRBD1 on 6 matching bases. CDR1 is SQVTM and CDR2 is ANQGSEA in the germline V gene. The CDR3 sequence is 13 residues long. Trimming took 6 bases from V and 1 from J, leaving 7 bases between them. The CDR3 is CSVRGSGANVLTF. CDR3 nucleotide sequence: TGCAGCGTCAGGGGTTCTGGGGCCAACGTCCTGACTTTC.